The sequence of this T cell receptor (beta chain) was determined in a study of blood T cell repertoires in COVID-19 (dated by TCRdb to between 2020 and 2021). Notes on the research overall: Samples covering the acute and convalescent phases of COVID-19 were provided by collaborators in the United States, Italy and Spain. The prospective study material was composed of cDNA or gDNA derived from T cells, B-cell-depleted T cells, or PBMCs. Subjects who had been exposed to COVID-19, were actively infected with it, or had recovered from it provided the deeply sampled blood TCRbeta repertoires that made up the dataset. The repertoires were released in a freely available public database meant as a resource for research on the immune response to SARS-CoV-2. The samples were drawn from the first 160 participants of the ongoing ImmuneRACE study and from 950 to 1,500 subjects provided by 6 global collaborators. A de-identified subject ID, COVID-19 status, age in years and sex were almost always included in the sample metadata. Where HLA class I and class II types were available, the types were taken from metadata supplied by the sample provider, not from assay-based typing. Overall results and qualifications from the work: The amount of clinical and demographic metadata varied by source and participant and was provided uncurated.

Whole blood was collected in K2EDTA tubes by collaborating institutions according to the institutions' own protocols. Collaborator samples were shipped for TCRbeta analysis as frozen whole blood, isolated PBMCs, or DNA extracted from either sample type. Worth noting for this clone: Its recognized antigen is unknown. Per-nucleotide qualities are absent, and no much larger clonotype sits a single base away.

V loses 5 bases of germline sequence and J loses 3 bases, and the interval between the two ends is 16 bases. The CDR3 contains 15 residues, cysteine and phenylalanine counted. Just the 45-base CDR3 DNA is kept, in frame starting at base 1. CDR1 and CDR2, per the germline V gene, are MDHEN and SYDVKM. The immunoSEQ Assay, a bias-controlled multiplex PCR, was used to amplify TCRbeta CDR3 regions from genomic DNA. The paper's processing steps were these. The number of nucleated cells in each sample was estimated from the amplification of reference gene primers within the assay. To quantify the absolute abundance of each unique TCRbeta CDR3 rearrangement, sequence reads were collapsed and filtered. For each sample, productive Simpson clonality was calculated as the square root of Simpson's diversity index over productive rearrangements. Drawn from immuneACCESS, this table holds only the in-frame rearrangements with V and J called that TCRdb kept. Clones are partly lost; checked studies trace under half to an unresolved V gene and leave the rest unexplained. For V, J and clone size, that table is used; D and trimming come from the DNA. Across this sample there are 90,000 to 130,000 clones, with around 79% seen only once. Around 16% of the sample belongs to the ten largest clones.

Sequenced sample: peripheral blood. The receptor comes from a woman of 80 years or more with active or convalescent COVID-19. The chain employs TRBV28 and TRBJ2-5, and the D gene may be TRBD2, 7 bases matching. DNA sequence: TGTGCCAGCAGTCAGTGGGGGGCGGGAGAAGAGACCCAGTACTTC. Translation gives CASSQWGAGEETQYF.